Shown below are 5 T cell receptor beta chains from a single sample sequenced in a study of blood T cell repertoires in COVID-19. Sequencing was performed with immunoSEQ multiplex PCR; in TCRdb, only in-frame clones are kept and a portion is missing. In the table there are some 200,000 clones, more than 70% of which are singletons. The source material was peripheral blood. The receptors shown here come from a human donor in a cohort sampled during active COVID-19.

V gene TRBV7-2 combines with J gene TRBJ1-1; the D gene is possibly TRBD1 (5 bases). Germline CDR1 is SGHTA and CDR2 is FQGNSA. Trimming left V 5 bases short and J 2 bases short, with 12 bases between. This CDR3 is 14 amino acids long. CDR3 protein: CASSVMTDNTEAFF. For the CDR3, the DNA is TGTGCCAGCAGCGTGATGACAGACAACACTGAAGCTTTCTTT.

This chain connects TRBV18 to TRBJ1-2; a weak D match, TRBD1 (6 bases). This CDR3 region has 12 residues. Germline CDR1 is KGHSH and CDR2 is LQKENI. Trimming took 3 bases from V and 6 from J, leaving 8 bases between them. CDR3 DNA sequence: TGTGCCAGCTCACCTTGGACAGATGGCTACACCTTC. It encodes CASSPWTDGYTF.

In DNA form, the CDR3 reads TGTGCCACCAGCTCAGGGGGCAAGCAGTACTTC. It translates to CATSSGGKQYF. The chain joins TRBV24-1 to TRBJ2-7; TRBD1 aligns across 8 bases. Trimming removed 7 bases from V and 8 bases from J; junction bases left unmatched: 3. CDR1 and CDR2 (germline): KGHDR, SFDVKD. This CDR3 is built from 11 residues.

The gene calls are TRBV19 and TRBJ2-1; the D gene is possibly TRBD1 (5 bases). Germline V gene lookup returns CDR1 LNHDA and CDR2 SQIVND (reference sequence). V lost 6 bases to trimming and J lost 2 bases, with 14 bases between them. This CDR3 has 15 residues. The CDR3 reads CASSPSGRPYNEQFF. The CDR3 coding sequence is TGTGCCAGTAGCCCGTCAGGGCGCCCCTACAATGAGCAGTTCTTC.

The rearrangement uses TRBV3-1 (or the pseudogene TRBV3-2) and TRBJ2-5; D is unresolved. Germline CDR1 and CDR2: LGHDT and YNNKEL (reference sequence). V gave up 3 bases and J gave up 0 bases, with 5 bases separating them. This CDR3 is 13 amino acids long. The CDR3 reads CASSHSYQETQYF. The CDR3 coding sequence is TGTGCCAGCAGCCACTCCTACCAAGAGACCCAGTACTTC.